This T cell receptor beta chain comes out of a study of T cell repertoires in cytomegalovirus infection. This CDR3 is built from 15 residues. Germline CDR1 reads MGHRA; CDR2 reads YSYEKL. The V gene lost 5 bases and the J gene lost 4 bases, with 17 bases spanning the gap. TCRdb re-analysed the reads in MiXCR, keeping a single row per CDR3 protein. The sample holds about a million distinct CDR3 sequences, less than 40% seen once. In regard to this clonotype: Its target is not known.

General study results and limits: Public TCR beta family frequency separated CMV-and-HLA carriers, including in an independent cohort. Across the ex vivo response, the dominant clonotypes were HLA-C-restricted CMV-specific TCR beta clonotypes.

V is TRBV4-1 and J is TRBJ2-5; D may match TRBD1 or TRBD2 (6 bases each). The clonotype originates from a human donor in good health (CMV status not recorded). Some clones in this sample may be carry-over from other donors' samples. The sequencing used cultured CD8+ T cells from PBMCs, collected from culture after CMV antigen stimulation. In nucleotides, the CDR3 is TGCGCCAGCAGCAGAACGGGGGCCGATGGAGAGACCCAGTACTTC. It codes for CASSRTGADGETQYF.